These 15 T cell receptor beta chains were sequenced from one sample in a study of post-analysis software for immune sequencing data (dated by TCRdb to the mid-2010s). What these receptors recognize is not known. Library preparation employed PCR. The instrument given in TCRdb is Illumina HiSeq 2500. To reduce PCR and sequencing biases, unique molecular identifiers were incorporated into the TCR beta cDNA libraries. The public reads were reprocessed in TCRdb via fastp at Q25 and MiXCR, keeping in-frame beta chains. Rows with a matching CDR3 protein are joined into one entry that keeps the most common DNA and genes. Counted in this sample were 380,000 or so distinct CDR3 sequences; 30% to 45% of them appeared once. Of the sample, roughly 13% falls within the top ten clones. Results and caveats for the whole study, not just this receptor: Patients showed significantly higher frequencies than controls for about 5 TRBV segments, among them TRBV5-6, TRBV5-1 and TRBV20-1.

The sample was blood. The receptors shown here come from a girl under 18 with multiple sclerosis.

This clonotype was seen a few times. CDR3 in amino acids: CASSRLSVEQFF. CDR3 in DNA: TGCGCCAGCAGCCGATTATCGGTTGAGCAGTTCTTC. The chain recombines TRBV4-3 with TRBJ2-1; the D is unclear. V dropped 4 bases and J dropped 9 bases, with 10 bases sitting between them. Germline-derived CDR1 and CDR2 are LGHNA and YSLEER. This CDR3 region has 12 residues.

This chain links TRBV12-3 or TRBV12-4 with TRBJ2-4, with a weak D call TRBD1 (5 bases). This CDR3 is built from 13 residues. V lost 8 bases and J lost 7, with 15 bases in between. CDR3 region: CASRPMDKNIQYF. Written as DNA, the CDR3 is TGTGCCAGCCGACCAATGGACAAGAACATTCAGTACTTC.

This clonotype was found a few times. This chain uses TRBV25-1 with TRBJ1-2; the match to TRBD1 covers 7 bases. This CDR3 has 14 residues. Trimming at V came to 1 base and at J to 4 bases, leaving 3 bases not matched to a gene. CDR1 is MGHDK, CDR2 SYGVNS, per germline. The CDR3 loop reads CASSEWGDSYGYTF. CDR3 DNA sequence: TGTGCCAGCAGTGAATGGGGGGACAGCTATGGCTACACCTTC.

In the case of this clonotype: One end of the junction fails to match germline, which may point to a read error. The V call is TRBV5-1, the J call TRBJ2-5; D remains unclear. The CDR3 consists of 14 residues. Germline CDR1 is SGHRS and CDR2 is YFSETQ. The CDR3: CASGLRVDQETQYF. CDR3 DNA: TGCGCCAGCGGCTTACGAGTAGACCAAGAGACCCAGTACTTC.

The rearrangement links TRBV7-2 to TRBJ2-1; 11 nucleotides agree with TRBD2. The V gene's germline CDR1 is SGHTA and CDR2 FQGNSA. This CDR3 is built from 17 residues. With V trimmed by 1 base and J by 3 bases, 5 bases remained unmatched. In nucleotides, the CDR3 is TGTGCCAGCAGCTTAGATAGCGGGGGGGCCAGCTACAATGAGCAGTTCTTC. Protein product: CASSLDSGGASYNEQFF.

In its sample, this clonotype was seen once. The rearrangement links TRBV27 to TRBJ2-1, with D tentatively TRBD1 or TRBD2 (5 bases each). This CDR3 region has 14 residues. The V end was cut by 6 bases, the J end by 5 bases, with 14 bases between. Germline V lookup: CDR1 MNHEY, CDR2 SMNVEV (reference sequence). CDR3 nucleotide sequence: TGTGCCAGCAGCTCCCCGGGGCATAACAATGAGCAGTTCTTC. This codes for CASSSPGHNNEQFF.

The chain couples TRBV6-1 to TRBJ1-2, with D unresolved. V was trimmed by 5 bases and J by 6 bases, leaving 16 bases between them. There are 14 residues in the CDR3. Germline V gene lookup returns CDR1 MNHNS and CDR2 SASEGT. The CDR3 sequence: CASSTLEGFNGYTF. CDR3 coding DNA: TGTGCCAGCAGTACCTTAGAGGGTTTTAATGGCTACACCTTC.

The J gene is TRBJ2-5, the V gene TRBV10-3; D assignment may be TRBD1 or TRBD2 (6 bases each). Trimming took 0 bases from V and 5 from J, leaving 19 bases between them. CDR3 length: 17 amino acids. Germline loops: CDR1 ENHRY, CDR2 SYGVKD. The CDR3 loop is CAISESPSGASGETQYF. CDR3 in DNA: TGTGCCATCAGTGAGTCCCCCTCGGGGGCCTCAGGGGAGACCCAGTACTTC.

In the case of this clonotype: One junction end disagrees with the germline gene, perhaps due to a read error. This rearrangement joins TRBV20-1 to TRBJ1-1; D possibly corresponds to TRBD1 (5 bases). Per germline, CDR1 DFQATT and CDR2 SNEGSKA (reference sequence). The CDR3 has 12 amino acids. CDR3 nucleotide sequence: TGCAGTGCTAGAGATCGGGGCACTGGAGCTTTCTTT. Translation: CSARDRGTGAFF.

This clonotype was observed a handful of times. Written as DNA, the CDR3 is TGTGCCAGCAGCTTACCCGAGAAGGTGGGCGAGCAGTACTTC. The encoded protein is CASSLPEKVGEQYF. The chain couples TRBV7-2 to TRBJ2-5; D remains ambiguous. The DNA end favors TRBJ2-7, so the J call may be wrong. The CDR3 is made up of 14 amino acids. Germline CDR1 reads SGHTA; CDR2 reads FQGNSA.

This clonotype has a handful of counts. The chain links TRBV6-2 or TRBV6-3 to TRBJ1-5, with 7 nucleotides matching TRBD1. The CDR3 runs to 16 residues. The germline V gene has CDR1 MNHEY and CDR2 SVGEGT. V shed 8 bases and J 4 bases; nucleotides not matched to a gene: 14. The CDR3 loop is CASSGDRELVNQPQHF. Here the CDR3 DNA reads TGTGCCAGCTCAGGTGACAGGGAACTAGTAAATCAGCCCCAGCATTTT.

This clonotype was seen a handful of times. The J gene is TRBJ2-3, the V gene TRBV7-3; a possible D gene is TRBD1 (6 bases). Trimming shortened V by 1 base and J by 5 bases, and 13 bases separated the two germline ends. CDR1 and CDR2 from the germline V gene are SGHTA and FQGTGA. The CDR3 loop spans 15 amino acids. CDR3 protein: CASSLRSGEEDTQYF. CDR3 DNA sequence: TGTGCCAGCAGCTTAAGATCAGGGGAAGAAGATACGCAGTATTTT. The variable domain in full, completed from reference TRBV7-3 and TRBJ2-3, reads GAGVSQTPSNKVTEKGKYVELRCDPISGHTALYWYRQSLGQGPEFLIYFQGTGAADDSGLPNDRFFAVRPEGSVSTLKIQRTERGDSAVYLCASSLRSGEEDTQYFGPGTRLTVL.

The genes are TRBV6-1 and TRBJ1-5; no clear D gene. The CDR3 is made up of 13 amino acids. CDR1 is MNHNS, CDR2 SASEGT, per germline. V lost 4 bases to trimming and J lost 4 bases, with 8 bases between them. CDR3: CASSGTDNQPQHF. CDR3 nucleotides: TGTGCCAGCAGTGGAACGGATAATCAGCCCCAGCATTTT.

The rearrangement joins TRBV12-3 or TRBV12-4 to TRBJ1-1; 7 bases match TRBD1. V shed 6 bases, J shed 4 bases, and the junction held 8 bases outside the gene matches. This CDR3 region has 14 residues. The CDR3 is CASSHRGRGTEAFF. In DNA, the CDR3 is TGTGCCAGCAGCCACAGGGGCCGGGGCACTGAAGCTTTCTTT.

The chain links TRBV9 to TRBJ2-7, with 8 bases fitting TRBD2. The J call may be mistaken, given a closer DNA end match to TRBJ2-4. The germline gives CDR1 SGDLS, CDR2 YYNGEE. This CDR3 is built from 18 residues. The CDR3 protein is CASSDAGTRPPIWNIQYF. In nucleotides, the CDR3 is TGTGCCAGCAGCGATGCCGGGACTAGACCTCCCATTTGGAACATTCAGTACTTC.